This paragraph reports one T cell receptor beta chain. Its antigen is as yet unknown. The PCR had 60 Vbeta and 13 Jbeta primers. Measured with immunoSEQ multiplex PCR; TCRdb has only the in-frame clones, and not every one. Here the sample spans fewer than 250,000 clones, roughly 80% being singletons. Germline loops: CDR1 SNHLY, CDR2 FYNNEI. This CDR3 has 14 residues. Trimming stripped 6 bases from V and 4 bases from J, with 15 bases between. The data were taken from a study of cytomegalovirus exposure and HLA in healthy donors. General observations from the study: A later analysis, which compared TCR beta chains of equal frequency, found the HLA-associated ones more clonally expanded. HLA allele associations emerged for about 16,000 TCR beta sequences in a later analysis, at 0.05 false discovery rate. Accurate prediction of HLA-A and HLA-B alleles (for most subjects) was reportedly achieved from TCR beta sequences.

The sequenced material came from PBMCs. The TCR was taken from a man aged 25 to 40 in good health and CMV-seronegative. The chain couples TRBV2 to TRBJ1-1, with D possibly matching TRBD1 (5 bases). The CDR3 nucleotides read TGTGCCAGCAGGACGGAGGGGTTCGGCACTGAAGCTTTCTTT. Its translation is CASRTEGFGTEAFF. Full variable domain (missing parts from reference TRBV2 and TRBJ1-1): EPEVTQTPSHQVTQMGQEVILRCVPISNHLYFYWYRQILGQKVEFLVSFYNNEISEKSEIFDDQFSVERPDGSNFTLKIRSTKLEDSAMYFCASRTEGFGTEAFFGQGTRLTVV.